This entry lists 24 T cell receptor beta chains sequenced from one sample in a study of T cell responses to AZD1222 COVID-19 vaccine. Clones were read by immunoSEQ multiplex PCR, and TCRdb kept only the in-frame ones, dropping some. The table shows tens of thousands of clones, with roughly nine tenths occurring only once. The sample consisted of peripheral blood, taken on day 0 of AZD1222 vaccination. The receptors derive from an adult in good health.

The genes are TRBV9 and TRBJ2-2, with D hard to call. Trimming took off 1 base at V and 4 bases at J, with 8 bases between the two ends. CDR3 size: 14 residues. Germline CDR1 SGDLS, CDR2 YYNGEE. DNA of the CDR3: TGTGCCAGCAGCGTACTGGGAAGCACCGGGGAGCTGTTTTTT. This codes for CASSVLGSTGELFF.

V and J are TRBV11-3 and TRBJ2-1, with 7 positions matching TRBD2. After removal of 1 base from V and 4 bases from J, the junction contained 7 bases not matched to a gene. This CDR3 contains 16 residues. Germline lookup yields CDR1 SGHNT and CDR2 YENEEA. The CDR3 DNA reads TGTGCCAGCAGCTTAGGTCGCTTAGCGGGTTACAATGAGCAGTTCTTC. Translated: CASSLGRLAGYNEQFF.

This chain uses TRBV7-2 with TRBJ1-2, with D maybe TRBD1 (6 bases). This CDR3 spans 17 amino acids. From germline, CDR1 is SGHTA and CDR2 FQGNSA. Trimming shortened V by 4 bases and J by 0 bases, and 18 bases separated the two germline ends. The CDR3 protein is CASSSLGGLQTNYGYTF. Written as DNA, the CDR3 is TGTGCCAGCAGCTCATTGGGGGGCCTACAGACTAACTATGGCTACACCTTC.

The chain combines TRBV6-2 or TRBV6-3 with TRBJ1-5; no definite D call. V lost 7 bases and J 0 bases, leaving 16 bases between the germline ends. Germline V CDR1 and CDR2: MNHEY, SVGEGT. This CDR3 is built from 16 residues. CDR3 nucleotides: TGTGCCAGCACCCCGTACGGTGAATATAGCAATCAGCCCCAGCATTTT. This encodes CASTPYGEYSNQPQHF.

The rearrangement links TRBV5-6 to TRBJ1-1; no reliable D call. V was cut by 4 bases and J by 4 bases, with 17 bases left in between. The germline gives CDR1 SGHDT, CDR2 YYEEEE. This CDR3 has 15 residues. CDR3 loop: CASSPRRGGSTEAFF. CDR3 bases: TGTGCCAGCAGCCCCAGGCGGGGAGGGAGCACTGAAGCTTTCTTT.

The chain is built from TRBV5-1 and TRBJ2-3; 7 nucleotides agree with TRBD2. With 3 bases clipped from V and 0 bases from J, the junction kept 1 base outside the gene matches. The germline V gene encodes CDR1 SGHRS and CDR2 YFSETQ. CDR3 length: 14 amino acids. The CDR3 sequence: CASSSSGSTDTQYF. DNA for the CDR3: TGCGCCAGCAGCTCTAGCGGAAGCACAGATACGCAGTATTTT. Full variable domain (rest looked up from reference TRBV5-1 and TRBJ2-3): KAGVTQTPRYLIKTRGQQVTLSCSPISGHRSVSWYQQTPGQGLQFLFEYFSETQRNKGNFPGRFSGRQFSNSRSEMNVSTLELGDSALYLCASSSSGSTDTQYFGPGTRLTVL.

The CDR3 region is CASSLDSQGSNQPQHF. The CDR3 DNA follows: TGTGCCAGCAGTTTAGATTCACAGGGTAGCAATCAGCCCCAGCATTTT. The rearrangement joins TRBV6-5 to TRBJ1-5; the D gene is possibly TRBD1 (6 bases). The CDR3 contains 16 residues. The V end lost 4 bases, the J end lost 0 bases, and 13 bases lay between the germline ends. Germline V lookup: CDR1 MNHEY, CDR2 SVGAGI.

The chain has TRBV24-1 and TRBJ2-5; D remains unclear. This CDR3 spans 13 amino acids. CDR1 is KGHDR and CDR2 is SFDVKD in the germline V gene. V was shortened by 2 bases and J by 5 bases, with 8 bases between the two germline ends. CDR3 amino acids: CATSDSIMETQYF. CDR3 coding DNA: TGTGCCACCAGTGATTCAATAATGGAGACCCAGTACTTC.

This chain uses TRBV27 with TRBJ2-1; the match to TRBD2 covers 8 bases. CDR3 size: 16 residues. V shed 3 bases, J shed 3 bases, and the junction held 7 bases outside the gene matches. Per germline, CDR1 MNHEY and CDR2 SMNVEV (reference sequence). CDR3 region: CASSFIAGKGYNEQFF. CDR3 bases: TGTGCCAGCAGTTTCATAGCGGGGAAAGGCTACAATGAGCAGTTCTTC.

This sequence joins TRBV5-1 and TRBJ1-2; no definite D call. The CDR3 loop spans 17 amino acids. V shed 0 bases and J shed 2 bases, with 17 bases lying between them. Germline V CDR1 and CDR2: SGHRS, YFSETQ. The CDR3 sequence: CASSLGQQVLVNYGYTF. CDR3 bases: TGCGCCAGCAGCTTGGGGCAACAAGTTCTAGTAAACTATGGCTACACCTTC.

The CDR3 nucleotides are TGTGCCAGCAGCGACACCCTTAATCTAGGGGGCTGGCACTATGGCTACACCTTC. Its protein product is CASSDTLNLGGWHYGYTF. The rearrangement uses TRBV14 and TRBJ1-2, with TRBD1 identical over 7 bases. Germline CDR1 and CDR2: SGHDN and FVKESK. The CDR3 length is 18 residues. After removal of 5 bases from V and 3 bases from J, the junction contained 18 bases not matched to a gene.

The gene calls are TRBV4-1 and TRBJ1-6; tentative D call: TRBD1 (5 bases). Trimming pared 0 bases from V and 8 bases from J, leaving 11 bases between. The V gene's germline CDR1 is MGHRA and CDR2 YSYEKL. The length of the CDR3 is 15 residues. The CDR3 here is CASSQDGALDSPLHF. DNA of the CDR3: TGCGCCAGCAGCCAAGATGGGGCGTTGGATTCACCCCTCCACTTT.

The chain carries TRBV18 and TRBJ1-2; D is ambiguous. CDR1 and CDR2 (germline): KGHSH, LQKENI. Trimming left V 1 base short and J 9 bases short, with 15 bases between. The CDR3 totals 14 residues. The CDR3, as DNA: TGTGCCAGCTCACCACTTCCAGATACTATGAGCTACACCTTC. Protein: CASSPLPDTMSYTF.

The chain has TRBV2 and TRBJ1-1; tentative D call: TRBD1 (6 bases). The CDR3 covers 13 residues. The V and J ends lost 7 bases and 3 bases respectively, with 12 bases between them. Per the germline V gene, CDR1 is SNHLY and CDR2 is FYNNEI. The CDR3, as DNA: TGTGCCAGCACCAAAGGGGGTTACACTGAAGCTTTCTTT. Amino acids: CASTKGGYTEAFF.

The chain has TRBV14 and TRBJ2-7, with D unresolved. Per the germline V gene, CDR1 is SGHDN and CDR2 is FVKESK. V was shortened by 0 bases and J by 0 bases, with 9 bases between the two germline ends. This CDR3 region has 15 residues. The chain's CDR3 is CASSQETVFSYEQYF. The DNA of the CDR3 is TGTGCCAGCAGCCAAGAAACAGTATTCTCCTACGAGCAGTACTTC.

This clone was counted once. This chain joins TRBV12-3 or TRBV12-4 and TRBJ2-7; unclear D gene. V was shortened by 6 bases and J by 4 bases, with 13 bases between the two germline ends. CDR3 length: 13 amino acids. The CDR3 here is CASSEQRFYEQYF. The CDR3 DNA is TGTGCCAGCAGCGAACAGCGATTTTACGAGCAGTACTTC.

J is TRBJ2-1 and V is TRBV7-2, with 10 bases identical to TRBD2. Germline trimming cut 1 base from V and 0 bases from J; bases unmatched to any gene: 9. This CDR3 has 19 amino acids. Per germline, CDR1 SGHTA and CDR2 FQGNSA. The CDR3 DNA reads as TGTGCCAGCAGCTTAGTAGCGGGGGGCTCCCAGAGCTCCTACAATGAGCAGTTCTTC. It translates to CASSLVAGGSQSSYNEQFF.

The rearrangement joins TRBV11-2 to TRBJ1-2; TRBD1 matches 8 bases. Germline lookup yields CDR1 SGHAT and CDR2 FQNNGV. This CDR3 spans 14 amino acids. V lost 5 bases and J lost 4; bases outside the gene matches: 6. CDR3 nucleotide sequence: TGTGCCAGCAGCCAAACAGGGGGGGGCTATGGCTACACCTTC. Its protein is CASSQTGGGYGYTF.

The chain employs TRBV30 and TRBJ1-1, with D perhaps matching TRBD1 (6 bases). The CDR3 covers 12 residues. CDR1 is GTSNPN and CDR2 is SVGIG in the germline V gene (reference sequence). The CDR3 region is CAGDKGNTEAFF. CDR3 coding DNA: TGTGCTGGGGACAAAGGGAACACTGAAGCTTTCTTT.

V is TRBV30 and J is TRBJ2-3; TRBD2 matches 8 bases. This CDR3 region has 18 residues. The ends lost 3 bases at V and 2 bases at J; junction bases unmatched: 16. Germline CDR1 is GTSNPN and CDR2 is SVGIG (reference sequence). In DNA form, the CDR3 reads TGTGCCTGGAGGTCCCCCCTCCGCGGGGGGCCATCCACAGATACGCAGTATTTT. Protein: CAWRSPLRGGPSTDTQYF.

The chain has TRBV3-1 (or the pseudogene TRBV3-2) and TRBJ2-3, with 8 bases that match TRBD2. Germline V gene data show CDR1 as LGHDT and CDR2 as YNNKEL (reference sequence). The ends lost 1 base at V and 4 bases at J; junction bases unmatched: 1. The CDR3 contains 14 residues. CDR3 sequence: CASSQGAGADTQYF. The CDR3 bases are TGTGCCAGCAGCCAAGGAGCGGGGGCAGATACGCAGTATTTT.

In its sample, this clone is medium-sized. The chain carries TRBV5-8 and TRBJ2-3; 7 positions agree with TRBD2. The J segment lost 0 bases and the V segment lost 1 base, leaving 2 bases of the junction unmatched. The CDR3 is made up of 15 amino acids. Germline V gene data show CDR1 as SGHTS and CDR2 as YDEGEE. CDR3 DNA: TGTGCCAGCAGCTTGCGGGGGGTCAGCACAGATACGCAGTATTTT. This gives the protein CASSLRGVSTDTQYF.

The V call is TRBV6-5, the J call TRBJ1-5; D not certain. CDR3 length equals 14 residues. Germline CDR1 reads MNHEY; CDR2 reads SVGAGI. Trimming took off 8 bases at V and 6 bases at J, with 17 bases between the two ends. The CDR3 region is CASFPNQSGQPQHF. In nucleotides, the CDR3 is TGTGCCAGCTTCCCAAACCAGAGTGGTCAGCCCCAGCATTTT.

This chain links TRBV6-5 with TRBJ1-5; D gene ambiguous. Germline values: CDR1 MNHEY, CDR2 SVGAGI. There are 14 residues in the CDR3. V lost 4 bases and J lost 0, with 7 bases in between. The CDR3 DNA sequence: TGTGCCAGCAGTTCCCAGAATAGCAATCAGCCCCAGCATTTT. It specifies CASSSQNSNQPQHF.